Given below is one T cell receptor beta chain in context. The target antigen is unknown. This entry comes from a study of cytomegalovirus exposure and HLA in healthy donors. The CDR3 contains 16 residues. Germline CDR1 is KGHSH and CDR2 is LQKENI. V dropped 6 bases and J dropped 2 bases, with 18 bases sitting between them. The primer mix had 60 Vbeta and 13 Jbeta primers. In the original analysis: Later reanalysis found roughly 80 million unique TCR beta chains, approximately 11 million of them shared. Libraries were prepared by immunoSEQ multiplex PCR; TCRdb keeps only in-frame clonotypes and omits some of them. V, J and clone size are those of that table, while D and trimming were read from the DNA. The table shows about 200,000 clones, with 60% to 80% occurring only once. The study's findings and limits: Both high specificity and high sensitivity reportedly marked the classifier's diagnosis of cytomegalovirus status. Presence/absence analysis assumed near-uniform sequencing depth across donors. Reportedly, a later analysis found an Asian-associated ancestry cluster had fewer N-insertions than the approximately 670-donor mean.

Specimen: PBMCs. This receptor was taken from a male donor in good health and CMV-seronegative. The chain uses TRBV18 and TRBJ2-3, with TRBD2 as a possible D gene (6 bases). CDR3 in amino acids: CASSPFRDFFTDTQYF. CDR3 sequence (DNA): TGTGCCAGCTCTCCGTTCCGGGACTTTTTCACAGATACGCAGTATTTT. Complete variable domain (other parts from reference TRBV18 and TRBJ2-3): NAGVMQNPRHLVRRRGQEARLRCSPMKGHSHVYWYRQLPEEGLKFMVYLQKENIIDESGMPKERFSAEFPKEGPSILRIQQVVRGDSAAYFCASSPFRDFFTDTQYFGPGTRLTVL.